These T cell receptor beta chains were read from a single sample in a study of beta chain features in type 1 diabetes. Clones were read by immunoSEQ multiplex PCR, and TCRdb kept only the in-frame ones, dropping some. The table lists hundreds of thousands of clones, over 10% of them singletons. Sequenced sample: naive CD4+ T cells from blood. These TCRs come from a woman under 30 in good health. Both conserved end residues are trimmed from each CDR3.

cdr3_aa: ASSQDLGAGYEQY; v_call: TRBV14
cdr3_aa: ASMAGPGTANYGYT; v_call: TRBV7-2
cdr3_aa: ASSQAAGSSYNSPLH; v_call: TRBV9
cdr3_aa: SAILNTEAF; v_call: TRBV20-1
cdr3_aa: ASGRPTEGYT; v_call: TRBV7-3
cdr3_aa: ASSSHRDRLTNEQF; v_call: TRBV2
cdr3_aa: ASSPLQGETQY; v_call: TRBV18
cdr3_aa: ASSQRIEPSYEQY; v_call: TRBV7-2
cdr3_aa: ASSLEGGMLAKNIQY; v_call: TRBV5-4
cdr3_aa: AAAGRSGANVLT; v_call: TRBV6-1
cdr3_aa: AVQTGEGNTEAF; v_call: TRBV6-5
cdr3_aa: ASGQGLYEQY; v_call: TRBV6-6
cdr3_aa: ASRRERSYNSPLH; v_call: TRBV2
cdr3_aa: ASSAQVAGANYGYT; v_call: TRBV7-2
cdr3_aa: ASSRLGQGDYGYT; v_call: TRBV14
cdr3_aa: ARLHRGQGAYEQY; v_call: TRBV23-1
cdr3_aa: ASSATEDIQY; v_call: TRBV7-9
cdr3_aa: ASSSQGSLAKNIQY; v_call: TRBV2
cdr3_aa: ASSPSTGNEQF; v_call: TRBV7-2
cdr3_aa: ASSLGTPSDEQF; v_call: TRBV5-1
cdr3_aa: ASSSSGTDGETQY; v_call: TRBV2
cdr3_aa: ASSQDRLYGYT; v_call: TRBV14
cdr3_aa: ATRGSATNEKLF; v_call: TRBV2
cdr3_aa: ASSHRGYAEAF; v_call: TRBV4-3
cdr3_aa: ASSRGELLSYNEQF; v_call: TRBV18
cdr3_aa: ASSLDAASSYNEQF; v_call: TRBV5-4
cdr3_aa: SVGRIGVNTDTQY; v_call: TRBV29-1
cdr3_aa: ASSSRTVSTEAF; v_call: TRBV9
cdr3_aa: ASSYGRPGHSYNEQF; v_call: TRBV7-9
cdr3_aa: ASSIGQTDYEQY; v_call: TRBV19
cdr3_aa: SVGGLAGVEQY; v_call: TRBV29-1